One and the same sample provided the 21 T cell receptor beta chains below, sequenced in a study of blood T cells in healthy people across ages. A J-beta primer mix and a sample-barcoded 5' primer were used in a second PCR of about 7 to 12 cycles. MiXCR, applied by TCRdb to the 5' RACE reads, yields one record per CDR3 protein. The data show approximately 1.5 million distinct CDR3 sequences, approximately 39% seen once. The sample taken for sequencing was blood. The receptor set was obtained from a woman between 18 and 30 years old in good health.

The CDR3 reads CSVWIAGVSDTQYF. The CDR3 DNA is TGCAGCGTGTGGATAGCGGGAGTGTCGGATACGCAGTATTTT. This chain uses TRBV29-1 with TRBJ2-3; 9 bases agree with TRBD2. The CDR3 covers 14 residues. V dropped 6 bases and J dropped 6; count of bases not matched to a gene: 10. Germline values: CDR1 SQVTM, CDR2 ANQGSEA.

This clonotype came up many times. The chain combines TRBV6-5 with TRBJ1-1, with D maybe TRBD1 (5 bases). The V gene's germline CDR1 is MNHEY and CDR2 SVGAGI. The CDR3 is 12 residues long. Trimming stripped 11 bases from V and 3 bases from J, with 13 bases between. As DNA, the CDR3 is TGTGCCGCTCGGGGCTTGTACACTGAAGCTTTCTTT. It is translated as CAARGLYTEAFF.

The chain's CDR3 is CASKRSGDPYNEQFF. The CDR3 DNA sequence: TGTGCCAGCAAGAGGAGCGGGGATCCGTACAATGAGCAGTTCTTC. The V call is TRBV6-2 or TRBV6-3, the J call TRBJ2-1; 7 nucleotides agree with TRBD2. J gave up 4 bases and V 7 bases, and 10 bases lay outside the gene matches. In germline, CDR1 is MNHEY, CDR2 SVGEGT. The CDR3 contains 15 residues.

V usage is TRBV21-1 and J usage is TRBJ2-1; TRBD1, the table's D call, was not compared with the DNA. TRBV21-1 is shown as a pseudogene. The CDR3 covers 16 residues. This CDR3 is CASSKVRTGDFNEQFF. Written as DNA, the CDR3 is TGTGCCAGCAGCAAAGTAAGGACAGGGGACTTCAATGAGCAGTTCTTC.

V is TRBV7-2 and J is TRBJ1-2; maybe TRBD1 (5 bases). V lost 1 base and J lost 1, with 7 bases in between. CDR1 and CDR2 (germline): SGHTA, FQGNSA. The CDR3 totals 14 residues. CDR3 amino acids: CASSLGTFNYGYTF. The CDR3 DNA follows: TGTGCCAGCAGCTTAGGGACATTTAACTATGGCTACACCTTC.

This clonotype was counted once. Given a much more abundant clone one base away, this may be a read error. The chain combines TRBV18 with TRBJ2-5; 14 nucleotides match TRBD2. Germline CDR1 is KGHSH and CDR2 is LQKENI. The CDR3 is 15 amino acids. Losses at the gene ends were 2 bases for V and 11 bases for J; bases not matched to a gene: 7. CDR3 DNA: TGTGCCAGCTCACCAGGGACTAGCGGGAGAGATGAGCAGTACTTC. This codes for CASSPGTSGRDEQYF.

The genes are TRBV6-5 and TRBJ2-7, with 12 bases matching TRBD2. The J segment lost 4 bases and the V segment lost 0 bases, leaving 10 bases of the junction unmatched. CDR1 and CDR2 (germline): MNHEY, SVGAGI. This CDR3 is 18 amino acids long. This CDR3 reads CASSYSPSGRAGTYEQYF. The CDR3 nucleotides are TGTGCCAGCAGTTACTCGCCTAGCGGGAGGGCCGGAACGTACGAGCAGTACTTC.

This clonotype has only a few counts. The gene calls are TRBV11-2 and TRBJ2-5; 8 bases line up with TRBD2. CDR1 SGHAT and CDR2 FQNNGV come from the germline V gene. V was clipped by 8 bases and J by 2 bases; unmatched bases: 10. The CDR3 extends over 15 amino acids. The CDR3 here is CASSQRGYFQETQYF. CDR3 nucleotides: TGTGCCAGCTCCCAGCGGGGGTATTTTCAAGAGACCCAGTACTTC. Looking up the rest from reference TRBV11-2 and TRBJ2-5 gives the full variable domain: EAGVAQSPRYKIIEKRQSVAFWCNPISGHATLYWYQQILGQGPKLLIQFQNNGVVDDSQLPKDRFSAERLKGVDSTLKIQPAKLEDSAVYLCASSQRGYFQETQYFGPGTRLLVL.

This chain uses TRBV7-9 with TRBJ1-5; D is ambiguous. V was cut by 1 base and J by 6 bases, with 7 bases left in between. There are 13 residues in the CDR3. Germline V gives CDR1 SEHNR, CDR2 FQNEAQ (reference sequence). The CDR3 DNA sequence: TGTGCCAGCAGCTTAGGGTATAGTCAGCCCCAGCATTTT. Amino acid sequence: CASSLGYSQPQHF.

This clonotype was recorded only once. The chain uses TRBV4-1 and TRBJ1-2, with TRBD1 matching 7 bases. CDR3 size: 16 residues. V was clipped by 5 bases and J by 1 base; unmatched bases: 10. In germline, CDR1 is MGHRA, CDR2 YSYEKL. CDR3: CASSWSGGGDNYGYTF. The CDR3 nucleotides read TGCGCCAGCAGCTGGAGCGGAGGGGGCGATAACTATGGCTACACCTTC.

This rearrangement joins TRBV5-1 to TRBJ2-1; 10 bases line up with TRBD2. From germline, CDR1 is SGHRS and CDR2 YFSETQ. J gave up 3 bases and V 3 bases, and 6 bases lay outside the gene matches. CDR3 length: 16 residues. CDR3: CASSSLAGEIYNEQFF. CDR3 DNA sequence: TGCGCCAGCAGCTCCCTAGCGGGAGAGATCTACAATGAGCAGTTCTTC.

This rearrangement joins TRBV27 to TRBJ2-7; TRBD1 aligns across 9 bases. CDR1 and CDR2 (germline): MNHEY, SMNVEV (reference sequence). With V trimmed by 2 bases and J by 4 bases, 3 bases remained unmatched. CDR3 size: 14 residues. CDR3 protein: CASSLADRGYEQYF. DNA of the CDR3: TGTGCCAGCAGTTTAGCAGACAGGGGGTACGAGCAGTACTTC.

The chain joins TRBV11-1 to TRBJ2-4; TRBD2 aligns across 8 bases. The CDR3 runs to 16 residues. CDR1 and CDR2 (germline): SGHAT, FQDESV (reference sequence). With V trimmed by 5 bases and J by 1 base, 7 bases remained unmatched. The CDR3 bases are TGTGCCAGCAGCAGACCCAAGCGGGGGGCCAAAAACATTCAGTACTTC. Translated: CASSRPKRGAKNIQYF.

J is TRBJ2-7 and V is TRBV27, with D possibly matching TRBD1 (6 bases). V was cut by 3 bases and J by 7 bases, with 16 bases left in between. Germline CDR1 MNHEY, CDR2 SMNVEV (reference sequence). The CDR3 length is 14 residues. CDR3 sequence: CASSLGAGMNEQYF. The CDR3 region has the DNA TGTGCCAGCAGTTTGGGGGCCGGGATGAATGAGCAGTACTTC.

The chain combines TRBV21-1 with TRBJ1-2; the table gives TRBD1 as D, unverified against the DNA. TRBV21-1 is labeled a pseudogene. The CDR3 runs 16 residues. The CDR3 is CASSTRTETPYYGYTF. DNA for the CDR3: TGTGCCAGCAGCACCCGGACAGAGACACCCTACTATGGCTACACCTTC.

This chain uses TRBV6-6 with TRBJ1-3; TRBD1 matches at 9 bases. The CDR3 totals 14 residues. After removal of 6 bases from V and 3 bases from J, the junction contained 3 bases not matched to a gene. Germline V CDR1 and CDR2: MNHNY, SVGAGI (reference sequence). The CDR3 here is CASSQDRGGNTIYF. The CDR3 DNA follows: TGTGCCAGCAGCCAGGACAGGGGTGGAAACACCATATATTTT.

The chain has TRBV5-6 and TRBJ2-3, with TRBD1 matching over 7 bases. In germline, CDR1 is SGHDT, CDR2 YYEEEE. This CDR3 comprises 17 residues. The V segment lost 0 bases and the J segment 0 bases; nucleotides outside the gene matches: 7. The CDR3 loop reads CASSLVRTGASTDTQYF. CDR3 nucleotide sequence: TGTGCCAGCAGCTTGGTAAGGACAGGAGCTAGCACAGATACGCAGTATTTT.

At least ten counts were recorded for this clonotype. The CDR3 region has the DNA TGCGCCAGCACCCAAGATAGCTTCGGAAACACCATATATTTT. Its translation is CASTQDSFGNTIYF. The chain carries TRBV5-1 and TRBJ1-3; D unclear. Germline CDR1 is SGHRS and CDR2 is YFSETQ. There are 14 residues in the CDR3. The V gene lost 6 bases and the J gene lost 4 bases, with 14 bases spanning the gap.

The CDR3 spells CASSLATGGSNQPQHF. The CDR3 DNA follows: TGTGCCAGCAGCTTAGCGACAGGGGGTAGCAATCAGCCCCAGCATTTT. The J gene is TRBJ1-5, the V gene TRBV7-9, with TRBD1 identical over 9 bases. The CDR3 is made up of 16 amino acids. Per the germline V gene, CDR1 is SEHNR and CDR2 is FQNEAQ (reference sequence). J was trimmed by 0 bases and V by 0 bases; bases with no gene match: 0.

The table lists this clonotype with many counts. CDR3 sequence: CSARPTSGESNEQFF. The CDR3 DNA reads TGCAGTGCTAGACCGACTAGCGGGGAATCGAATGAGCAGTTCTTC. V is TRBV20-1 and J is TRBJ2-1; 11 nucleotides line up with TRBD2. The junction had 7 bases not matched to a gene; V was cut back by 2 bases and J by 7 bases. The CDR3 spans 15 residues. CDR1 DFQATT and CDR2 SNEGSKA come from the germline V gene (reference sequence).

The chain is built from TRBV7-3 and TRBJ2-7; D may be TRBD2 (5 bases). Germline V gene sequence: CDR1 SGHTA, CDR2 FQGTGA. V lost 3 bases and J lost 10, with 22 bases in between. This CDR3 comprises 15 residues. This CDR3 is CASSFSGNPPPLQYF. The CDR3 bases are TGTGCCAGCAGCTTCTCGGGGAACCCTCCCCCCCTTCAGTACTTC.